The 15 T cell receptor beta chains presented below share a single source sample, sequenced in a study of shared clonotypes between healthy human individuals (TCRdb year 2020). Library preparation used the immunoSEQ multiplex PCR assay. Held by TCRdb, this immuneACCESS table contains in-frame sequences only and omits some clones. Under half of the omission traces to an unresolved V gene where checked; the cause of the rest is unknown. The sample table contains some 1.5 million clones; only one count was recorded for 98% of them. The top ten constitute around 0.47% of the sample. The sequenced material came from naive CD4+ T cells sorted from blood. This specimen's cell subset or site label, per the study, means: CD45RA+ positively selected. The source is a man younger than 40 in good health.

V and J are TRBV27 and TRBJ1-1; D unclear. This CDR3 spans 16 amino acids. Trimming stripped 6 bases from V and 0 bases from J, with 17 bases between. Germline V lookup: CDR1 MNHEY, CDR2 SMNVEV (reference sequence). The CDR3 loop is CASSRRRDYMNTEAFF. The DNA for the CDR3 is TGTGCCAGCAGCCGGAGAAGAGACTACATGAACACTGAAGCTTTCTTT.

The chain carries TRBV14 and TRBJ1-5, with D hard to call. In germline, CDR1 is SGHDN, CDR2 FVKESK. The V end was cut by 1 base, the J end by 4 bases, with 5 bases between. The CDR3 sequence is 13 residues long. CDR3 protein: CASSQGTNQPQHF. Written as DNA, the CDR3 is TGTGCCAGCAGCCAAGGGACGAATCAGCCCCAGCATTTT.

About this clone itself: Germline and junction disagree at one end, which may indicate a read error. The genes are TRBV5-6 and TRBJ2-7; D is unresolved. Per the germline V gene, CDR1 is SGHDT and CDR2 is YYEEEE. This CDR3 is built from 12 residues. For the CDR3, the DNA is TGTGCCAGCAGCCAACAGCTCGGACGAGCAAACTTC. Protein product: CASSQQLGRANF. Filled out from reference TRBV5-6 and TRBJ2-7, the complete variable domain reads DAGVTQSPTHLIKTRGQQVTLRCSPKSGHDTVSWYQQALGQGPQFIFQYYEEEERQRGNFPDRFSGHQFPNYSSELNVNALLLGDSALYLCASSQQLGRANFGPGTRLTVT.

To note about this clone: In the same sample, other DNA sequences code for this CDR3. The chain links TRBV5-6 to TRBJ2-7; D not resolved. The ends were cut back, 2 bases at V and 3 bases at J, with 3 bases in the middle. The CDR3 consists of 11 residues. CDR1 is SGHDT, CDR2 YYEEEE, per germline. CDR3 in amino acids: CASSLDYEQYF. CDR3 sequence (DNA): TGTGCCAGCAGCTTAGACTACGAGCAGTACTTC.

The rearrangement uses TRBV7-6 and TRBJ2-3, with 7 nucleotides matching TRBD2. There are 16 residues in the CDR3. Losses at the gene ends were 1 base for V and 0 bases for J; bases not matched to a gene: 4. Germline V gives CDR1 SGHVS, CDR2 FNYEAQ. In DNA, the CDR3 is TGTGCCAGCAGCTTAGGCGCGGGAGCTAGCACAGATACGCAGTATTTT. This translates into CASSLGAGASTDTQYF.

The V gene is TRBV28, the J gene TRBJ2-1; maybe TRBD2 (6 bases). The CDR3 has 14 residues. CDR1 and CDR2 (germline): MDHEN, SYDVKM. V was pared by 5 bases and J by 8 bases, with 16 bases between. CDR3 amino acids: CASSTGSVVDEQFF. The CDR3 nucleotides read TGTGCCAGCAGTACCGGGAGTGTCGTCGATGAGCAGTTCTTC. Supplemented by reference TRBV28 and TRBJ2-1, the full variable domain reads DVKVTQSSRYLVKRTGEKVFLECVQDMDHENMFWYRQDPGLGLRLIYFSYDVKMKEKGDIPEGYSVSREKKERFSLILESASTNQTSMYLCASSTGSVVDEQFFGPGTRLTVL.

The gene calls are TRBV5-4 and TRBJ1-1; 7 positions agree with TRBD1. The CDR3 contains 15 residues. Germline loops: CDR1 SGHNT, CDR2 YYREEE (reference sequence). V lost 4 bases to trimming and J lost 1 base; unmatched junction nucleotides: 7. CDR3 sequence reads: CASSRDRSKNTEAFF. CDR3 sequence (DNA): TGTGCCAGCAGCCGGGACAGAAGCAAGAACACTGAAGCTTTCTTT.

The gene calls are TRBV6-6 and TRBJ2-1; D is possibly TRBD1 (6 bases). V shed 9 bases and J shed 0 bases, with 12 bases lying between them. The germline CDR1 and CDR2 sequences are MNHNY and SVGAGI (reference sequence). The CDR3 loop spans 14 amino acids. The CDR3 DNA reads as TGTGCCAGTTCCGGGACAAGCTCCTACAATGAGCAGTTCTTC. Encoded protein: CASSGTSSYNEQFF.

The V call is TRBV9, the J call TRBJ2-1; D remains ambiguous. CDR1 and CDR2 from the germline V gene are SGDLS and YYNGEE. V lost 0 bases to trimming and J lost 8 bases, with 12 bases between them. The CDR3 totals 14 residues. The CDR3 loop reads CASSVVWGFDEQFF. In nucleotides, the CDR3 is TGTGCCAGCAGCGTAGTCTGGGGTTTCGATGAGCAGTTCTTC.

As concerns this clone: Other DNA sequences in the same sample also yield this CDR3. The chain joins TRBV5-1 to TRBJ2-3; 9 bases match TRBD1. Germline-derived CDR1 and CDR2 are SGHRS and YFSETQ. The V gene end was trimmed by 0 bases and the J gene end by 2 bases; junction bases not matched to a gene: 4. CDR3 size: 16 residues. CDR3: CASSLAGTGSTDTQYF. CDR3 nucleotides: TGCGCCAGCAGCTTGGCTGGGACAGGGTCCACAGATACGCAGTATTTT.

This clone was detected only a few times. V gene TRBV5-1 combines with J gene TRBJ2-2; 7 bases are shared with TRBD1. Per the germline V gene, CDR1 is SGHRS and CDR2 is YFSETQ. The J segment lost 0 bases and the V segment lost 3 bases, leaving 2 bases of the junction unmatched. The CDR3 is 15 residues long. The CDR3 nucleotides are TGCGCCAGCAGCTATCAGGGGGCGAACACCGGGGAGCTGTTTTTT. Its translation: CASSYQGANTGELFF.

The V and J genes are TRBV6-1 and TRBJ1-5; D is unresolved. V gave up 3 bases and J gave up 0 bases, with 9 bases separating them. CDR3 length: 15 amino acids. From germline, CDR1 is MNHNS and CDR2 SASEGT. The CDR3 DNA reads as TGTGCCAGCAGTGAGTTAAGGAATAGCAATCAGCCCCAGCATTTT. Protein sequence: CASSELRNSNQPQHF.

In this sample, this clone turned up once. The chain is built from TRBV9 and TRBJ2-1; the D is unclear. V gave up 3 bases and J gave up 10 bases, with 11 bases separating them. CDR1 is SGDLS and CDR2 is YYNGEE in the germline V gene. The CDR3 totals 12 residues. The CDR3 coding sequence is TGTGCCAGCAGCGGAGTTTCCCGGGAGCAGTTCTTC. Its translation is CASSGVSREQFF.

The chain links TRBV19 to TRBJ2-5; 7 nucleotides line up with TRBD1. Germline V gene data show CDR1 as LNHDA and CDR2 as SQIVND (reference sequence). Trimming at V came to 5 bases and at J to 2 bases, leaving 8 bases not matched to a gene. CDR3 length: 15 amino acids. This CDR3 is CASSGRDSLQETQYF. CDR3 bases: TGTGCCAGTAGTGGCCGGGACAGTCTTCAAGAGACCCAGTACTTC.

In regard to this clone: The sample has other DNA sequences that encode this CDR3 too. The J gene is TRBJ2-3, the V gene TRBV10-3, with D unclear. Germline values: CDR1 ENHRY, CDR2 SYGVKD. V was trimmed by 3 bases and J by 0 bases, leaving 4 bases between them. The CDR3 is 13 residues long. The chain's CDR3 is CAISDSSTDTQYF. The CDR3 DNA follows: TGTGCCATCAGTGATTCTAGCACAGATACGCAGTATTTT.